Listed below are T cell receptor beta chains from one sample, sequenced in a study of blood T cell repertoires in COVID-19. Profiling relied on immunoSEQ multiplex PCR, and the TCRdb table lists in-frame clones only, not all of them. The data show around 270,000 clones, with roughly nine tenths seen just once and 4% held by the top ten. Sequences were obtained from peripheral blood. These receptors originate from a man aged 55 to 70 who had recovered from COVID-19. Each CDR3 is given with its conserved first and last residue. A D gene is named only where the DNA matches it firmly. Size is omitted from some rows. Given values are once, few, many or a class for expanded clones.

v_call	d_call	clone_size	j_call	cdr3_nt	cdr3_aa
TRBV7-6	TRBD1	.	TRBJ2-7	TGTGCCAGCAGCAATAGGGGACAGGGGGGCGAGCAGTACTTC	CASSNRGQGGEQYF
TRBV18	.	.	TRBJ2-1	TGTGCCAGCTCACCAGGGCAGGGATTCTACAATGAGCAGTTCTTC	CASSPGQGFYNEQFF
TRBV25-1	.	.	TRBJ2-2	TGTGCCAGCAGTGAAATACTCACCGGGGAGCTGTTTTTT	CASSEILTGELFF
TRBV2	TRBD2	.	TRBJ2-3	TGTGCCAGCGGGGACTATGCCGGGTCCACAGATACGCAGTATTTT	CASGDYAGSTDTQYF
TRBV3-1/TRBV3-2	TRBD1	once	TRBJ2-7	TGTGCCAGCAGCCGATATCCGGGACAGGGGTCCTACGAGCAGTACTTC	CASSRYPGQGSYEQYF
TRBV19	.	few	TRBJ1-1	TGTGCCAGTAGTACGAACAGGGCGTCTGAAGCTTTCTTT	CASSTNRASEAFF
TRBV30	.	.	TRBJ1-5	TGTGCCTGGAGTGTACTGGTTAGCAATCAGCCCCAGCATTTT	CAWSVLVSNQPQHF
TRBV6-5	TRBD1	once	TRBJ1-5	TGTGCCAGCAGTTACGGACAGGGGGGTGGTCAGCCCCAGCATTTT	CASSYGQGGGQPQHF
TRBV10-3	TRBD1	.	TRBJ1-3	TGTGCCATCAGAGCAGGACAGGGCAGCTCTGGAAACACCATATATTTT	CAIRAGQGSSGNTIYF
TRBV2	TRBD2	.	TRBJ2-7	TGTGCCAGCAGTGTCGAGGTAGCGGGGTTCCAGTACTTC	CASSVEVAGFQYF
TRBV9	.	few	TRBJ2-7	TGTGCCAGCAGCGCAGCCACAACAACAGATTACGAGCAGTACTTC	CASSAATTTDYEQYF
TRBV27	.	.	TRBJ2-5	TGTGCCAGCAGAGAACAGGGGAGGGAGACCCAGTACTTC	CASREQGRETQYF
TRBV5-4	TRBD1	.	TRBJ1-2	TGTGCCAGCAGCTCCCAGGGGGGAGTCGGCTACACCTTC	CASSSQGGVGYTF
TRBV3-1/TRBV3-2	.	.	TRBJ1-1	TGTGCCAGCAGCCTTGTGGGCGCTGAAGCTTTCTTT	CASSLVGAEAFF
TRBV27	TRBD1	once	TRBJ2-1	TGTGCCAGCAGCGGGACAGGGACCTACAATGAGCAGTTCTTC	CASSGTGTYNEQFF
TRBV5-8	TRBD2	.	TRBJ2-3	TGTGCCAGCAGCCCCATGGGACTAGCGGGGGGGCTGTATACGCAGTATTTT	CASSPMGLAGGLYTQYF
TRBV7-9	.	.	TRBJ2-2	TGTGCCAGCAGCTTATCCAGTTTCACGAACACCGGGGAGCTGTTTTTT	CASSLSSFTNTGELFF
TRBV3-1/TRBV3-2	.	.	TRBJ1-3	TGTGCCAGCAGCCAAGACGGGGCTGGAAACACCATATATTTT	CASSQDGAGNTIYF
TRBV11-2	TRBD1	.	TRBJ1-2	TGTGCCAGCAGCTACTCACCGGGACAGGGGGACTACACCTTC	CASSYSPGQGDYTF
TRBV30	TRBD1	.	TRBJ1-1	TGTGCCTGGAGTGTACGGAACAGGGGCGACACTGAAGCTTTCTTT	CAWSVRNRGDTEAFF
TRBV5-1	.	.	TRBJ1-1	TGCGCCAGCAGCGCTATCGGCCAGGGTGGCACTGAAGCTTTCTTT	CASSAIGQGGTEAFF
TRBV12-3/TRBV12-4	.	.	TRBJ2-1	TGTGCCAGCAGTTTCGCTAGAGGCAATGAGCAGTTCTTC	CASSFARGNEQFF
TRBV10-3	TRBD1	.	TRBJ1-6	TGTGCCATACGGGACAGCCTGAATTCACCCCTCCACTTT	CAIRDSLNSPLHF
TRBV7-2	TRBD1	.	TRBJ2-7	TGTGCCAGCAGCTTACAAGGGACAGGGCTCAACGAGCAGTACTTC	CASSLQGTGLNEQYF
TRBV6-2/TRBV6-3	.	.	TRBJ1-2	TGTGCCAGCAGTTACTCGGGGCAAACCTATGGCTACACCTTC	CASSYSGQTYGYTF
TRBV9	.	.	TRBJ2-5	TGTGCCAGCAGCCCTCGGGGACTGGAGGGAGAGACCCAGTACTTC	CASSPRGLEGETQYF
TRBV13	TRBD1	.	TRBJ2-2	TGTGCCAGCGGGTCACAGGGGCCGGGTACCGGGGAGCTGTTTTTT	CASGSQGPGTGELFF
TRBV9	TRBD2	.	TRBJ2-1	TGTGCCAGCAGCGTAGTTAGCGGGGGATACAATGAGCAGTTCTTC	CASSVVSGGYNEQFF
TRBV15	TRBD1	.	TRBJ1-1	TGTGCCACCAGCAGGGACAGGGGGCCGAACACTGAAGCTTTCTTT	CATSRDRGPNTEAFF
TRBV3-1/TRBV3-2	TRBD1	.	TRBJ2-7	TGTGCCAGCAGCCGCATGGTGGACAGGGAGCAGTACTTC	CASSRMVDREQYF
TRBV30	.	.	TRBJ2-1	TGTGCCTGGAGTCCCCGGGTAGGCTACAATGAGCAGTTCTTC	CAWSPRVGYNEQFF
TRBV6-5	.	.	TRBJ1-5	TGTGCCAGCAGCGCGGCAGGGCGCAATCAGCCCCAGCATTTT	CASSAAGRNQPQHF
TRBV10-1	.	once	TRBJ1-5	TGCGCCAGCAGTAGGGGTAGCAATCAGCCCCAGCATTTT	CASSRGSNQPQHF
TRBV4-1	.	.	TRBJ2-5	TGCGCCAGCAGCCAAGATCAGGGGACCAGCCAAGAGACCCAGTACTTC	CASSQDQGTSQETQYF
TRBV6-5	.	.	TRBJ1-1	TGTGCCAGCAGTAAGGGACATTCAAACACTGAAGCTTTCTTT	CASSKGHSNTEAFF